Sequencing of this T cell receptor beta chain was carried out in a study of metastatic and nonmetastatic thyroid tumors (dated by TCRdb to 2020 to 2022). With regard to the full study: For patients with malignant and with benign thyroid disease, the researchers compared repertoires between peripheral blood samples and tumor or nodule tissue samples.

The CDR3 has 15 amino acids, counting the end cysteine and phenylalanine. Only the CDR3 region is kept as DNA, spanning 45 bases read in frame from base 1. Trimming costs V 5 bases and J 7 bases, and their ends lie 21 bases apart. Looking up the germline V gene yields CDR1 MNHNS and CDR2 SASEGT. Libraries were constructed by PCR. Data came from an Illumina HiSeq 4000. The TCR beta-chain CDR3 region of each patient was profiled by high-throughput sequencing. Regarding the original processing steps: A classifier to discriminate distant-metastatic papillary thyroid cancer patients was built from CDR3 differences across clinicopathological groups. The Shannon index was used to assess repertoire diversity, and the Morisita-Horn index was used to assess tumor-blood repertoire similarity. TCRdb's own reprocessing of the public reads used fastp at Q25 and MiXCR and kept productive beta chains. TCRdb's processing, not the authors' own work, is the source of the V and J calls. In all, the sample holds some 64,000 clones, and approximately 4.1% of those were seen once. Approximately 20% of the sample is in the top ten clones.

This clone showed up many times. Its antigen is not yet known. No base quality values were provided; no much bigger clone lies one nucleotide off. No patient had received any treatment before thyroid surgery. Using T-cell receptor beta sequencing, the researchers looked back retrospectively at clinical samples from patients, gathered between about 2011 and 2019. On the study overall, not on this receptor specifically: In both blood and tumor samples, TCR beta diversity was reported to be significantly higher in malignant tumors than in benign nodules.

The specimen was blood. The chain joins TRBV6-1 to TRBJ2-7; the best D guess is TRBD2, with 5 bases matching. The source is a female donor with papillary thyroid cancer or a benign thyroid nodule (not recorded which). Some clones in this sample may be carry-over from other donors' samples. The CDR3 in this case is CASSSSLAPRWEQYF. The DNA is as follows: TGTGCCAGCAGTTCGAGTCTAGCTCCTCGGTGGGAGCAGTACTTC.